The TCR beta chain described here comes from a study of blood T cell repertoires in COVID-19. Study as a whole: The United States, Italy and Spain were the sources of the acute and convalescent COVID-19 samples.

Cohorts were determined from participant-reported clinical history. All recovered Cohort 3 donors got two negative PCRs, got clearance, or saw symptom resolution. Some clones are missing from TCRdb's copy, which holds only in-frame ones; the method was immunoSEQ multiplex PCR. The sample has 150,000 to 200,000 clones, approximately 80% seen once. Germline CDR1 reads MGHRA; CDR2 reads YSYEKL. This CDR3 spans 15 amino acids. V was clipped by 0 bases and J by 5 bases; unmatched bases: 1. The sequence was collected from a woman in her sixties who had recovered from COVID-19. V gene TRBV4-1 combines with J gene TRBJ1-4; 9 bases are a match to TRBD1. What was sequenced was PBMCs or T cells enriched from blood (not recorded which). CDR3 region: CASSQDGTGNEKLFF. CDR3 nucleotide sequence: TGCGCCAGCAGCCAAGATGGGACAGGGAATGAAAAACTGTTTTTT.